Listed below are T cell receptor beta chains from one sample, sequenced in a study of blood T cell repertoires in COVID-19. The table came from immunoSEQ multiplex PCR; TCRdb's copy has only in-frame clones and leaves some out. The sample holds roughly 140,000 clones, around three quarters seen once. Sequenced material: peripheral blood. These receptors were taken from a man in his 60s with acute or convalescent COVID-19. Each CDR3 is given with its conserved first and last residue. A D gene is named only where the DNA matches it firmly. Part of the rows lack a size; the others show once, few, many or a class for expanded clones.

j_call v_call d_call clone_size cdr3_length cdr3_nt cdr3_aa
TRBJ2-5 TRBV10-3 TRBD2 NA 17 TGTGCCATCAGTATGGGACTAGCGGGAGAGGTTGGGGAGACCCAGTACTTC CAISMGLAGEVGETQYF
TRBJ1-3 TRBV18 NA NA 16 TGTGCCAGCTCACCACCGGCGGGATACTCTGGAAACACCATATATTTT CASSPPAGYSGNTIYF
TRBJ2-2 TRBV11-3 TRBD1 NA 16 TGTGCCAGCAGCTTAGGACAGGGGTCCTACACCGGGGAGCTGTTTTTT CASSLGQGSYTGELFF
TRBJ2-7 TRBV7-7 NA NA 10 TGTGCCAGCAGCCCAGGGGCGCGTAGCTTC CASSPGARSF
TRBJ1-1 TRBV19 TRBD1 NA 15 TGTGCCAGTAGTGTAAATCACAGGGGAAGCACTGAAGCTTTCTTT CASSVNHRGSTEAFF
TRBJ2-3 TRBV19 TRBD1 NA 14 TGTGCCACCAAGGGACAGACCCCCCGAGATACGCAGTATTTT CATKGQTPRDTQYF
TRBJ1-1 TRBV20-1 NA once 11 TGCAGTACCGAAACAGACGCTGAAGCTTTCTTT CSTETDAEAFF
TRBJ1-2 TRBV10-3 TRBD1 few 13 TGTGCCATCGGAGGGGGCCCCGTCTATGGCTACACCTTC CAIGGGPVYGYTF
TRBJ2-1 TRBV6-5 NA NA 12 TGTGCCGTGGGGAGCTCCTACAATGAGCAGTTCTTC CAVGSSYNEQFF
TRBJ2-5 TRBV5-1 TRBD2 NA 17 TGCGCCAGCAGCGGAACCGGGACTAGCGGGAGAATAGAGACCCAGTACTTC CASSGTGTSGRIETQYF
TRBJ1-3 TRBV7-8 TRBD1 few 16 TGTGCCAGCAGCCCCCGGACAGGGGGCTCTGGAAACACCATATATTTT CASSPRTGGSGNTIYF
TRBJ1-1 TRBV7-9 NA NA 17 TGTGCCAGCAGCCCAGCACGTGGGGGCGCATGGGGGACTGAAGCTTTCTTT CASSPARGGAWGTEAFF
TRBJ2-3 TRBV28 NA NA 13 TGTGCCAGCAGGGGCAGTAGCACAGATACGCAGTATTTT CASRGSSTDTQYF
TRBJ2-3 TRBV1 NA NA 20 TGCACCAGCAGCCAACTAAAAAGTAGGGGCTCGGGCCTCAGCACAGATACGCAGTATTTT CTSSQLKSRGSGLSTDTQYF
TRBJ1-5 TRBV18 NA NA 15 TGTGCCAGCTCACCCGGGGGGGGACGCAATCAGCCCCAGCATTTT CASSPGGGRNQPQHF
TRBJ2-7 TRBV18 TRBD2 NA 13 TGTGCCAGCTCACTAGCGGGAGGTCACGAGCAGTACTTC CASSLAGGHEQYF
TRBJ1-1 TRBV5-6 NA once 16 TGTGCCAGCAGCTTGTATTCCGTTGGAGGGAGCACTGAAGCTTTCTTT CASSLYSVGGSTEAFF
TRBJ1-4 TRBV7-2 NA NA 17 TGTGCCAGCAGCTACGGAGGACCCACGATAACAGGGGAAAAACTGTTTTTT CASSYGGPTITGEKLFF
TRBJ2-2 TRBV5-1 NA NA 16 TGCGCCAGCAGCTTGGAAGCGCGCGCGAACACCGGGGAGCTGTTTTTT CASSLEARANTGELFF
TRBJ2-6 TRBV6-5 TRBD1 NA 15 TGTGCCAGCAGAACAGGGGGCTCTGGGGCCAACGTCCTGACTTTC CASRTGGSGANVLTF
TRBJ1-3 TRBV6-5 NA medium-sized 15 TGTGCCAGCAGTTGGCAGGGGTTTGCTGGAAACACCATATATTTT CASSWQGFAGNTIYF
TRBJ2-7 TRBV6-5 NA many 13 TGTGCCAGCGGAAGGGACACCAACTACGAGCAGTACTTC CASGRDTNYEQYF
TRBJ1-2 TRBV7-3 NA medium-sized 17 TGTGCCAGCAGCTTCGCGACACTGATCACACCTAACTATGGCTACACCTTC CASSFATLITPNYGYTF
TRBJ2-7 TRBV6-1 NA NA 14 TGTGCCAGCAGTTCCATGGTTGAAGCCTATGAGCAGTACTTC CASSSMVEAYEQYF
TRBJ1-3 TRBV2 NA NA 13 TGTGCCAGCAGCAGGGGTTCTGGAAACACCATATATTTT CASSRGSGNTIYF
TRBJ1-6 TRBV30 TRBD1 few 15 TGTGCCTGGAGTGTACAGGGGGCTACGGGTTCACCCCTCCACTTT CAWSVQGATGSPLHF
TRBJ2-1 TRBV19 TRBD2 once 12 TGTGCCAGTAGTATGGGAGGGGATGAGCAGTTCTTC CASSMGGDEQFF
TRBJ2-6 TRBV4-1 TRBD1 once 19 TGCGCCAGCAGCTGGCCCCACAGGGGGCTTACACCGTCCAACAACGTCCTGACTTTC CASSWPHRGLTPSNNVLTF
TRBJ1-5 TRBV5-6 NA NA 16 TGTGCCAGCAGCTTGGGGGCTGGGGGCGGCAATCAGCCCCAGCATTTT CASSLGAGGGNQPQHF
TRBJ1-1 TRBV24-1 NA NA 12 TGTGCCACCAGTTCTCAGGGAACTGAAGCTTTCTTT CATSSQGTEAFF
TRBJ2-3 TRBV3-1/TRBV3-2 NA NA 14 TGTGCCACAGGACCCAGCGGGTTCACAGATACGCAGTATTTT CATGPSGFTDTQYF
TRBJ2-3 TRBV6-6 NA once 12 TGTGCCAGCAGATCTTACACAGATACGCAGTATTTT CASRSYTDTQYF
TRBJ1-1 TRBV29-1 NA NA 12 TGCAGCTCCAGGAAGACGAACACTGAAGCTTTCTTT CSSRKTNTEAFF
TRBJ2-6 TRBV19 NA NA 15 TGTGCCAGTACCCCGGGGTCTACTGGGGCCAACGTCCTGACTTTC CASTPGSTGANVLTF
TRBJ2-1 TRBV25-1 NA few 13 TGTGCCAGCGAGGCTCTAGGATACAATGAGCAGTTCTTC CASEALGYNEQFF
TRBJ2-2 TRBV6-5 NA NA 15 TGTGCCAGCAGTTACCGGGGGTCGAACACCGGGGAGCTGTTTTTT CASSYRGSNTGELFF
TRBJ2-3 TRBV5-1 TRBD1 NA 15 TGCGCCAGCAGCGCGGGACAGGGGAGCACAGATACGCAGTATTTT CASSAGQGSTDTQYF
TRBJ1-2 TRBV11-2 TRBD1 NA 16 TGTGCCAGCAGCTTAGAGGGCCGGACAGGGCTCTATGGCTACACCTTC CASSLEGRTGLYGYTF
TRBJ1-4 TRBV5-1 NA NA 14 TGCGCCAGCAGCTTGGGGCAGACTAATGAAAAACTGTTTTTT CASSLGQTNEKLFF